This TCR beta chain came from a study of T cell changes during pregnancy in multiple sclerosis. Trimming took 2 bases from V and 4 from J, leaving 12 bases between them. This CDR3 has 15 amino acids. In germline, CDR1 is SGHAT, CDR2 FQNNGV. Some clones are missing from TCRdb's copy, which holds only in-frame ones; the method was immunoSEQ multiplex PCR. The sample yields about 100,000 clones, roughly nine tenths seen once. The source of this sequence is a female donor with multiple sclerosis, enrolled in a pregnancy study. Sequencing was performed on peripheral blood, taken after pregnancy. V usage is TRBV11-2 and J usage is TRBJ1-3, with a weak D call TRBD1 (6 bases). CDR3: CASSLRGAGGNTIYF. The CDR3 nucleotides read TGTGCCAGCAGCTTACGGGGGGCAGGGGGAAACACCATATATTTT.